The sequence of this T cell receptor beta chain was determined in a study of vaccination effects on CD4 cells after COVID-19. Across the study: Sampling occurred a median 72 days post second dose, range 14 to 241.

CDR1 is SEHNR, CDR2 FQNEAQ, per germline (reference sequence). This CDR3 contains 13 residues. The V gene lost 2 bases and the J gene lost 7 bases, with 8 bases spanning the gap. As regards this clone: The antigen remains undetermined.

Sequencing followed a ViraFEST assay step that expanded antigen-specific CD4+ T cells with viral peptide pools. Culturing for around eleven days preceded CD4+ T cell isolation. All study participants received two doses of BNT162b2 or mRNA-1273 vaccine. Cultivation was performed at roughly 2 million PBMC per well with 8.5 to 10 IU/ml IL-2 and about 9.6 ug/ml peptides added. Data came from immunoSEQ multiplex PCR; TCRdb stores just in-frame clones and leaves some out. The table has tens of thousands of clones, under 85% seen once. The sequence was obtained from a human donor who received a COVID-19 vaccine. This specimen consisted of CD4+ T cells from PBMCs cultured with HCoV-OC43 spike peptides, obtained after COVID-19 vaccination. Regarding subset: HCoV-OC43 spike overlapping peptide pool stimulation. V gene TRBV7-9 combines with J gene TRBJ2-2; unclear D gene. The CDR3 nucleotides read TGTGCCAGCAGCTTAATTACGATCGGGGAGCTGTTTTTT. The encoded protein is CASSLITIGELFF.